Listed here are 24 T cell receptor beta chains from one sample, sequenced in a study of blood T cell repertoires in COVID-19. Repertoires were generated with immunoSEQ multiplex PCR, while TCRdb's copy carries only in-frame clones and drops some. The data contain 250,000 to 300,000 clones, around four fifths of them singletons. Sequenced input: peripheral blood. The receptors were gathered from a man in his 60s who had recovered from COVID-19.

This clone has a single count. V is TRBV10-3 and J is TRBJ1-6; TRBD1 agrees at 9 bases. The CDR3 totals 14 residues. Germline-derived CDR1 and CDR2 are ENHRY and SYGVKD. J lost 10 bases, V lost 2 bases, and 3 bases had no gene match. CDR3 loop: CAISEGDRVSPLHF. DNA of the CDR3: TGTGCCATCAGTGAGGGGGACAGGGTCTCACCCCTCCACTTT.

The V gene is TRBV2, the J gene TRBJ1-5; no firm D call. From germline, CDR1 is SNHLY and CDR2 FYNNEI. V was clipped by 2 bases and J by 6 bases, with 14 bases between them. The CDR3 consists of 15 residues. This CDR3 reads CASSESPVRGQPQHF. The CDR3, as DNA: TGTGCCAGCAGTGAAAGTCCGGTCCGGGGTCAGCCCCAGCATTTT.

The chain has TRBV6-5 and TRBJ2-3; no clear D. V lost 5 bases and J 4 bases, leaving 10 bases between the germline ends. From germline, CDR1 is MNHEY and CDR2 SVGAGI. CDR3 length equals 13 residues. Written as DNA, the CDR3 is TGTGCCAGCAGTCACCCGAGAGCAGATACGCAGTATTTT. The encoded protein is CASSHPRADTQYF.

Concerning this clone: Other DNA sequences within the sample encode an identical CDR3. This chain links TRBV6-5 with TRBJ1-2; D ambiguous. CDR1 MNHEY and CDR2 SVGAGI come from the germline V gene. The ends were cut back, 5 bases at V and 2 bases at J, with 9 bases in the middle. The CDR3 has 13 residues. The CDR3 coding sequence is TGTGCCAGCAGTCGACAAGGCAACTATGGCTACACCTTC. It translates to CASSRQGNYGYTF.

The chain uses TRBV24-1 and TRBJ2-1; TRBD2 matches at 13 bases. Germline lookup yields CDR1 KGHDR and CDR2 SFDVKD. The V and J ends lost 3 bases and 6 bases, in that order; junction bases with no gene match: 4. CDR3 length equals 16 residues. The CDR3 bases are TGTGCCACCAGTGATGGGACTAGCGGGATGAGCAATGAGCAGTTCTTC. As protein: CATSDGTSGMSNEQFF.

CDR3 in DNA: TGTGCCACCAGTGATTCCAGGCGGGGTAGCACAGATACGCAGTATTTT. Its protein is CATSDSRRGSTDTQYF. This sequence joins TRBV24-1 and TRBJ2-3; TRBD2 might be the D (6 bases). CDR1 KGHDR and CDR2 SFDVKD come from the germline V gene. There are 16 residues in the CDR3. V lost 2 bases to trimming and J lost 0 bases, with 11 bases between them.

V is TRBV28 and J is TRBJ1-5; the match to TRBD1 covers 8 bases. This CDR3 has 14 amino acids. V shed 10 bases, J shed 2 bases, and the junction held 7 bases outside the gene matches. Germline V gene sequence: CDR1 MDHEN, CDR2 SYDVKM. The CDR3 spells CATWTGKRNQPQHF. The DNA for the CDR3 is TGTGCCACCTGGACAGGGAAACGCAATCAGCCCCAGCATTTT.

V and J are TRBV18 and TRBJ2-5; D might be TRBD2 (5 bases). This CDR3 spans 15 amino acids. Germline-derived CDR1 and CDR2 are KGHSH and LQKENI. V gave up 0 bases and J gave up 2 bases, with 10 bases separating them. The CDR3 DNA reads as TGTGCCAGCTCACCACCCTCGGGAAAGCAAGAGACCCAGTACTTC. It translates to CASSPPSGKQETQYF. Complete variable domain (other parts from reference TRBV18 and TRBJ2-5): NAGVMQNPRHLVRRRGQEARLRCSPMKGHSHVYWYRQLPEEGLKFMVYLQKENIIDESGMPKERFSAEFPKEGPSILRIQQVVRGDSAAYFCASSPPSGKQETQYFGPGTRLLVL.

The chain links TRBV7-6 to TRBJ2-1; D unresolved. The germline V gene encodes CDR1 SGHVS and CDR2 FNYEAQ. The CDR3 is made up of 16 amino acids. V dropped 2 bases and J dropped 0 bases, with 11 bases sitting between them. CDR3 protein: CASSLWSESSYNEQFF. For the CDR3, the DNA is TGTGCCAGCAGCTTATGGTCGGAGAGCTCCTACAATGAGCAGTTCTTC.

V and J are TRBV10-3 and TRBJ2-7; 13 bases align to TRBD2. The V and J ends lost 4 bases and 3 bases, in that order; junction bases with no gene match: 0. Looked up from germline, CDR1 is ENHRY and CDR2 is SYGVKD. This CDR3 has 14 residues. The CDR3 sequence: CAISGTSGSYEQYF. CDR3 coding DNA: TGTGCCATCAGTGGGACTAGCGGGAGCTACGAGCAGTACTTC.

The chain has TRBV6-1 and TRBJ2-2; TRBD2 aligns across 7 bases. Germline CDR1 and CDR2: MNHNS and SASEGT. V shed 0 bases, J shed 6 bases, and the junction held 1 base outside the gene matches. This CDR3 is 14 amino acids long. CDR3 coding DNA: TGTGCCAGCAGTGAAGCGGGGGGGGCCGGGGAGCTGTTTTTT. Amino acids: CASSEAGGAGELFF.

This rearrangement joins TRBV5-1 to TRBJ2-5, with D uncertain. This CDR3 has 14 residues. Germline V CDR1 and CDR2: SGHRS, YFSETQ. The V gene lost 4 bases and the J gene lost 2 bases, with 12 bases spanning the gap. CDR3 coding DNA: TGCGCCAGCAGCCCTGGAGATGGACAAGAGACCCAGTACTTC. Translation: CASSPGDGQETQYF.

The genes are TRBV20-1 and TRBJ2-4, with TRBD2 identical over 8 bases. The CDR3 extends over 14 amino acids. V dropped 3 bases and J dropped 8; count of bases not matched to a gene: 9. Germline CDR1 reads DFQATT; CDR2 reads SNEGSKA (reference sequence). CDR3 nucleotides: TGCAGTGCTAGTGTCGGACTAGCCACGGACATTCAGTACTTC. This sequence encodes CSASVGLATDIQYF.

The chain couples TRBV20-1 to TRBJ2-1; a possible D gene is TRBD2 (5 bases). The CDR3 length is 12 residues. Trimming shortened V by 3 bases and J by 4 bases, and 7 bases separated the two germline ends. Germline CDR1 DFQATT, CDR2 SNEGSKA (reference sequence). This CDR3 is CSASGGYNEQFF. The CDR3 region has the DNA TGCAGTGCTAGTGGAGGTTACAATGAGCAGTTCTTC.

V and J are TRBV2 and TRBJ2-1; TRBD2 matches 7 bases. The V segment lost 8 bases and the J segment 2 bases; nucleotides outside the gene matches: 9. This CDR3 comprises 15 residues. Germline values: CDR1 SNHLY, CDR2 FYNNEI. Written as DNA, the CDR3 is TGTGCCAGCGTCGGCGGGGGAGGCGCCTACAATGAGCAGTTCTTC. This codes for CASVGGGGAYNEQFF. Looking up the rest from reference TRBV2 and TRBJ2-1 gives the full variable domain: EPEVTQTPSHQVTQMGQEVILRCVPISNHLYFYWYRQILGQKVEFLVSFYNNEISEKSEIFDDQFSVERPDGSNFTLKIRSTKLEDSAMYFCASVGGGGAYNEQFFGPGTRLTVL.

The CDR3 DNA is TGTGCCAGCAGCAAGCGGACAGGGCTCGGAAACACCATATATTTT. Translating it yields CASSKRTGLGNTIYF. V gene TRBV14 combines with J gene TRBJ1-3; 8 nucleotides align to TRBD1. The V and J ends lost 5 bases and 4 bases, in that order; junction bases with no gene match: 7. The CDR3 runs to 15 residues. Germline V CDR1 and CDR2: SGHDN, FVKESK.

This chain joins TRBV7-8 and TRBJ2-2; D gene unclear. The CDR3 spans 15 residues. V was trimmed by 4 bases and J by 6 bases, leaving 15 bases between them. CDR1 SGHVS and CDR2 FQNEAQ come from the germline V gene. DNA for the CDR3: TGTGCCAGCAGCTCGGTCCGAAATCCGGCCGGGGAGCTGTTTTTT. Protein product: CASSSVRNPAGELFF.

The V call is TRBV3-1 (or the pseudogene TRBV3-2), the J call TRBJ1-1; 9 bases line up with TRBD1. Germline V gene data show CDR1 as LGHDT and CDR2 as YNNKEL (reference sequence). The CDR3 length is 15 residues. Losses at the gene ends were 4 bases for V and 4 bases for J; bases not matched to a gene: 7. The CDR3 protein is CASSPWDRVSTEAFF. The CDR3 DNA is TGTGCCAGCAGCCCATGGGACAGGGTGTCCACTGAAGCTTTCTTT.

The V gene is TRBV27, the J gene TRBJ2-3, with 10 bases matching TRBD2. The germline V gene has CDR1 MNHEY and CDR2 SMNVEV (reference sequence). Trimming cost V 1 base and J 5 bases; bases outside gene matches: 3. This CDR3 comprises 15 residues. The CDR3 nucleotides read TGTGCCAGCAGTTTATATCCTAGCGGGAGAGATACGCAGTATTTT. Its translation: CASSLYPSGRDTQYF.

The chain uses TRBV5-5 and TRBJ2-7; 8 bases line up with TRBD1. CDR3 length: 15 residues. Germline-derived CDR1 and CDR2 are SGHKS and YYEKEE (reference sequence). With 1 base clipped from V and 3 bases from J, the junction kept 6 bases outside the gene matches. For the CDR3, the DNA is TGTGCCAGCAGCTTGATGGTCAGGGGGCTCTACGAGCAGTACTTC. Translated, it gives CASSLMVRGLYEQYF.

In regard to this clone: A junction end diverges from the germline sequence, so it may reflect a read error. The J gene is TRBJ2-2, the V gene TRBV7-2; TRBD1 agrees at 8 bases. Germline V gene data show CDR1 as SGHTA and CDR2 as FQGNSA. This CDR3 is built from 13 residues. The CDR3 spells CASSLAGGVELFF. In DNA, the CDR3 is TGTGCCAGCAGCCTAGCAGGGGGCGTGGAGCTGTTTTTT.

This clone was seen once. The chain employs TRBV5-1 and TRBJ2-2, with D uncertain. CDR1 and CDR2 from the germline V gene are SGHRS and YFSETQ. The CDR3 is 15 residues long. With 4 bases removed from V and 0 bases from J, the gap between germline ends came to 10 bases. CDR3 residues: CASSEAATNTGELFF. CDR3 DNA sequence: TGCGCCAGCAGCGAGGCGGCAACGAACACCGGGGAGCTGTTTTTT. Filled out from reference TRBV5-1 and TRBJ2-2, the complete variable domain reads KAGVTQTPRYLIKTRGQQVTLSCSPISGHRSVSWYQQTPGQGLQFLFEYFSETQRNKGNFPGRFSGRQFSNSRSEMNVSTLELGDSALYLCASSEAATNTGELFFGEGSRLTVL.

V usage is TRBV29-1 and J usage is TRBJ1-2, with TRBD1 matching 7 bases. J was trimmed by 5 bases and V by 2 bases; bases with no gene match: 8. The CDR3 is 14 residues long. Germline V CDR1 and CDR2: SQVTM, ANQGSEA. The CDR3 DNA reads TGCAGCGTTGAATCGATCGGACAGGCATATGGCTACACCTTC. Its translation is CSVESIGQAYGYTF.

V is TRBV10-3 and J is TRBJ1-2; D is undetermined. CDR3 length equals 15 residues. Per germline, CDR1 ENHRY and CDR2 SYGVKD. Trimming removed 4 bases at V and 4 bases at J, with 16 bases between. Here the CDR3 DNA reads TGTGCCATCAGTGGTACCATGGGAGTCGGCTATGGCTACACCTTC. Residues: CAISGTMGVGYGYTF.